The present T cell receptor (beta chain) was sequenced within a study of blood T cell repertoires in COVID-19. Some clones are missing from TCRdb's copy, which holds only in-frame ones; the method was immunoSEQ multiplex PCR. Of about 78,000 clones detected, around nine tenths appear once; the ten largest clones hold around 5%. The CDR3 covers 16 residues. J gave up 6 bases and V 3 bases, and 4 bases lay outside the gene matches. The TCR sequence derives from a middle-aged man with active or convalescent COVID-19. Sequencing was carried out using peripheral blood. The V gene is TRBV23-1, the J gene TRBJ2-1; 14 bases match TRBD2. TRBV23-1 counts as an open reading frame of uncertain function. This chain's CDR3 is CASSQTSGGACNEQFF. DNA for the CDR3: TGCGCCAGCAGTCAGACTAGCGGGGGGGCGTGCAATGAGCAGTTCTTC.